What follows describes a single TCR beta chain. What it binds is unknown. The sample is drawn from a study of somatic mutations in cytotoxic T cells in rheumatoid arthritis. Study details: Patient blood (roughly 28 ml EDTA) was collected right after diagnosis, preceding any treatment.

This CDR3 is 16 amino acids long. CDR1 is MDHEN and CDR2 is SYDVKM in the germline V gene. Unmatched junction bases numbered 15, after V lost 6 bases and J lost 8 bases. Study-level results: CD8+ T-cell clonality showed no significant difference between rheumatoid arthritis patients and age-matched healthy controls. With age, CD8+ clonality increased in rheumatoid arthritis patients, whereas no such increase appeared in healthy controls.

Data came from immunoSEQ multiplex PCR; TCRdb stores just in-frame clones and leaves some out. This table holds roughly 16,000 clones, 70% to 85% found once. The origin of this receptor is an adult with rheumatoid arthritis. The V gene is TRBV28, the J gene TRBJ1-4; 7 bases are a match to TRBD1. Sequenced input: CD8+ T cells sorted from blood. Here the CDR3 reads CASSYRQGKSREKLFF. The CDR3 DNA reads TGTGCCAGCAGCTACCGACAGGGAAAGAGTAGGGAAAAACTGTTTTTT.